Below are 27 T cell receptor beta chains sequenced from a single sample in a study of T cell repertoires in cytomegalovirus infection. TCRdb called the reads again in MiXCR, with one record for every CDR3 protein. Of over 450,000 distinct CDR3 sequences listed, approximately 10% were seen once; the top ten hold 9.5% to 13%. Sequenced: PBMCs. Every receptor here comes from a human donor in good health (CMV status not recorded). Some clones in this sample may be carry-over from other donors' samples.

This clonotype was seen many times. The chain employs TRBV7-9 and TRBJ1-2; TRBD1 is a possible D gene (5 bases). Germline CDR1 is SEHNR and CDR2 is FQNEAQ (reference sequence). V dropped 5 bases and J dropped 0 bases, with 10 bases sitting between them. This CDR3 has 14 residues. The CDR3 coding sequence is TGTGCCAGCAGCGCTCTACAGGCTAACTATGGCTACACCTTC. It is translated as CASSALQANYGYTF.

The chain has TRBV19 and TRBJ1-4; a weak D match, TRBD1 (6 bases). CDR1 and CDR2 from the germline V gene are LNHDA and SQIVND (reference sequence). Trimming removed 10 bases from V and 4 bases from J, with 10 bases in between. The CDR3 spans 12 residues. CDR3: CAIPDSNEKLFF. DNA for the CDR3: TGTGCCATCCCGGACAGTAATGAAAAACTGTTTTTT.

V is TRBV18 and J is TRBJ2-2; TRBD2 aligns across 13 bases. V shed 2 bases and J 6 bases; nucleotides not matched to a gene: 9. The CDR3 length is 18 residues. In germline, CDR1 is KGHSH, CDR2 LQKENI. The chain's CDR3 is CASSPGTSGVSGAGELFF. CDR3 nucleotide sequence: TGTGCCAGCTCACCAGGGACTAGCGGGGTTTCTGGCGCCGGGGAGCTGTTTTTT.

This clonotype was detected many times. The rearrangement joins TRBV12-3 or TRBV12-4 to TRBJ2-1; D unresolved. This CDR3 has 16 amino acids. V was trimmed by 5 bases and J by 6 bases, leaving 20 bases between them. The CDR3 sequence is CASSQRLAPLGNEQFF. In DNA form, the CDR3 reads TGTGCCAGCAGTCAACGACTGGCACCCTTGGGCAATGAGCAGTTCTTC.

This clonotype was seen repeatedly, ten times or more. The V call is TRBV4-1, the J call TRBJ2-7, with a weak D call TRBD1 (6 bases). The CDR3 consists of 13 residues. In germline, CDR1 is MGHRA, CDR2 YSYEKL. V lost 4 bases and J lost 6, with 13 bases in between. The DNA for the CDR3 is TGCGCCAGCAGCCTCGTAACAGGGAGCGAGCAGTACTTC. Translation: CASSLVTGSEQYF.

The chain joins TRBV20-1 to TRBJ1-4, with D perhaps TRBD1 (5 bases). V was pared by 5 bases and J by 14 bases, with 24 bases between. The germline V gene has CDR1 DFQATT and CDR2 SNEGSKA (reference sequence). CDR3 size: 14 residues. The CDR3 region has the DNA TGCAGTGCTGATTTAACCGGGACGGGGAGTAATCTGTTTTTT. Translating gives CSADLTGTGSNLFF.

This clonotype was observed many times. This rearrangement joins TRBV12-3 or TRBV12-4 to TRBJ1-1, with 9 bases fitting TRBD1. Trimming removed 8 bases from V and 3 bases from J; junction bases left unmatched: 4. CDR3 size: 13 residues. CDR3: CASGDRADTEAFF. The CDR3 DNA reads as TGTGCCAGCGGGGACAGGGCGGACACTGAAGCTTTCTTT.

The genes are TRBV9 and TRBJ1-3; a possible D gene is TRBD1 (5 bases). Trimming removed 0 bases from V and 0 bases from J, with 10 bases in between. The CDR3 runs 16 residues. The germline CDR1 and CDR2 sequences are SGDLS and YYNGEE. The chain's CDR3 is CASSVDQGHSGNTIYF. The CDR3 DNA reads TGTGCCAGCAGCGTAGACCAGGGCCACTCTGGAAACACCATATATTTT.

This clonotype was observed a few times. This chain connects TRBV5-1 to TRBJ1-5, with D uncertain. Germline V gene lookup returns CDR1 SGHRS and CDR2 YFSETQ. The CDR3 extends over 16 amino acids. The V end was cut by 0 bases, the J end by 1 base, with 11 bases between. The CDR3 DNA reads TGCGCCAGCAGCTTGGGAGATGGGATCAGCAATCAGCCCCAGCATTTT. Amino acids: CASSLGDGISNQPQHF.

This clonotype occurred a few times. The chain uses TRBV5-1 and TRBJ2-2; the D gene could be TRBD1 or TRBD2 (6 bases each). This CDR3 contains 16 residues. Looked up from germline, CDR1 is SGHRS and CDR2 is YFSETQ. Trimming removed 4 bases at V and 2 bases at J, with 15 bases between. The CDR3 reads CASSPGAPDNTGELFF. The CDR3 DNA follows: TGCGCCAGCAGCCCGGGGGCACCTGACAACACCGGGGAGCTGTTTTTT. Looking up the rest from reference TRBV5-1 and TRBJ2-2 gives the full variable domain: KAGVTQTPRYLIKTRGQQVTLSCSPISGHRSVSWYQQTPGQGLQFLFEYFSETQRNKGNFPGRFSGRQFSNSRSEMNVSTLELGDSALYLCASSPGAPDNTGELFFGEGSRLTVL.

CDR3 protein: CSASSTARGADTQYF. CDR3 coding DNA: TGCAGTGCTAGTTCAACTGCCAGAGGGGCAGATACGCAGTATTTT. This sequence joins TRBV20-1 and TRBJ2-3; tentatively, D is TRBD1 or TRBD2 (5 bases each). Trimming took off 3 bases at V and 4 bases at J, with 17 bases between the two ends. CDR1 is DFQATT, CDR2 SNEGSKA, per germline (reference sequence). This CDR3 contains 15 residues.

This clonotype has only a few counts. This sequence joins TRBV6-2 or TRBV6-3 and TRBJ2-4, with a weak D call TRBD2 (6 bases). The CDR3 runs to 13 residues. V was trimmed by 5 bases and J by 9 bases, leaving 14 bases between them. CDR1 and CDR2 (germline): MNHEY, SVGEGT. CDR3 coding DNA: TGTGCCAGCAGTAGCCGGGACTTGGGCATTCAGTACTTC. Its protein is CASSSRDLGIQYF.

The table lists this clonotype with many counts. This sequence joins TRBV27 and TRBJ1-2, with 9 bases fitting TRBD1. V lost 2 bases and J lost 3; bases outside the gene matches: 13. Germline CDR1 is MNHEY and CDR2 is SMNVEV (reference sequence). There are 18 residues in the CDR3. The CDR3 DNA reads TGTGCCAGCAGTTTAACGGGACAGGGAGTTGACCGCTACTATGGCTACACCTTC. Translated, it gives CASSLTGQGVDRYYGYTF.

The chain uses TRBV28 and TRBJ2-7; TRBD2 matches 9 bases. CDR1 and CDR2 from the germline V gene are MDHEN and SYDVKM. The trim removed 9 bases at V and 4 bases at J, leaving 1 base unmatched. The CDR3 contains 11 residues. Here the CDR3 DNA reads TGTGCCAGTCTAGCGGGATACGAGCAGTACTTC. It encodes CASLAGYEQYF. The full variable domain, in which reference TRBV28 and TRBJ2-7 provide the parts outside the CDR3, is DVKVTQSSRYLVKRTGEKVFLECVQDMDHENMFWYRQDPGLGLRLIYFSYDVKMKEKGDIPEGYSVSREKKERFSLILESASTNQTSMYLCASLAGYEQYFGPGTRLTVT.

This clonotype has a count of ten or more. This sequence joins TRBV7-9 and TRBJ1-1, with TRBD1 matching 8 bases. CDR1 is SEHNR and CDR2 is FQNEAQ in the germline V gene (reference sequence). After removal of 3 bases from V and 1 base from J, the junction contained 4 bases not matched to a gene. This CDR3 region has 15 residues. In DNA, the CDR3 is TGTGCCAGCAGCTTTTCAGGGGGCCGGAACACTGAAGCTTTCTTT. Translating it yields CASSFSGGRNTEAFF.

This clonotype has ten or more counts. The chain has TRBV12-3 or TRBV12-4 and TRBJ1-6, with TRBD1 as a possible D gene (5 bases). V lost 8 bases to trimming and J lost 2 bases, with 13 bases between them. The CDR3 runs to 15 residues. The chain's CDR3 is CASRRRGAYNSPLHF. The CDR3 nucleotides are TGTGCCAGCCGTCGGCGGGGCGCCTATAATTCACCCCTCCACTTT.

CDR3 loop: CASSTTRDLALPDTQYF. The CDR3 DNA sequence: TGTGCCAGCAGTACTACCAGGGACTTGGCCCTCCCAGATACGCAGTATTTT. This rearrangement joins TRBV6-1 to TRBJ2-3, with D possibly being TRBD2 (6 bases). The CDR3 is 17 amino acids. V lost 5 bases to trimming and J lost 4 bases, with 22 bases between them. Per the germline V gene, CDR1 is MNHNS and CDR2 is SASEGT.

This clonotype was detected many times. The chain carries TRBV6-1 and TRBJ1-2; D is possibly TRBD1 (6 bases). Germline V CDR1 and CDR2: MNHNS, SASEGT. The germline V and J ends were trimmed by 0 bases and 4 bases, with 18 bases remaining between them. The CDR3 runs 17 residues. The DNA for the CDR3 is TGTGCCAGCAGTGAAGCGCAAACAGGGACCCATGCCTATGGCTACACCTTC. Translating gives CASSEAQTGTHAYGYTF.

The rearrangement links TRBV29-1 to TRBJ1-2, with 8 positions matching TRBD1. V lost 4 bases, J lost 4 bases, and 5 bases stayed unmatched. The CDR3 is made up of 13 amino acids. The germline CDR1 and CDR2 sequences are SQVTM and ANQGSEA. The DNA for the CDR3 is TGCAGCGTTGCAGGGGGCGAGGCCTATGGCTACACCTTC. Its protein product is CSVAGGEAYGYTF.

This clonotype has ten or more counts. This sequence joins TRBV20-1 and TRBJ2-1, with D unclear. V lost 4 bases and J 5 bases, leaving 12 bases between the germline ends. CDR1 DFQATT and CDR2 SNEGSKA come from the germline V gene (reference sequence). The CDR3 length is 13 residues. The CDR3 DNA reads as TGCAGTGCTATTTCCGGACGCCACAATGAGCAGTTCTTC. Its protein is CSAISGRHNEQFF.

This clonotype was observed at least ten times. The chain has TRBV5-7 and TRBJ1-5; D uncertain. TRBV5-7 belongs to the ORF category, with a function that is uncertain. CDR3 size: 15 residues. V was shortened by 4 bases and J by 5 bases, with 16 bases between the two germline ends. The chain's CDR3 is CASSPPLGSYQPQHF. The CDR3 nucleotides read TGTGCCAGCAGCCCCCCTTTGGGTTCATATCAGCCCCAGCATTTT.

In this sample, this clonotype turned up many times. V is TRBV5-4 and J is TRBJ2-2, with 7 bases identical to TRBD2. V shed 3 bases and J 0 bases; nucleotides not matched to a gene: 5. The CDR3 consists of 16 residues. From germline, CDR1 is SGHNT and CDR2 YYREEE (reference sequence). CDR3 in DNA: TGTGCCAGCAGCTCACCGGGACTAACGAACACCGGGGAGCTGTTTTTT. Protein product: CASSSPGLTNTGELFF.

At least ten counts were recorded for this clonotype. The chain links TRBV7-2 to TRBJ2-5; 14 bases align to TRBD2. There are 16 residues in the CDR3. Germline assignment: CDR1 SGHTA and CDR2 FQGNSA. The ends lost 6 bases at V and 4 bases at J; junction bases unmatched: 7. CDR3 region: CASSHRLAGGPETQYF. CDR3 DNA sequence: TGTGCCAGCAGTCATAGACTAGCGGGGGGGCCAGAGACCCAGTACTTC.

This clonotype has only a few counts. This chain joins TRBV29-1 and TRBJ2-7; 7 bases agree with TRBD2. The CDR3 extends over 14 amino acids. Per germline, CDR1 SQVTM and CDR2 ANQGSEA. After removal of 3 bases from V and 4 bases from J, the junction contained 9 bases not matched to a gene. In nucleotides, the CDR3 is TGCAGCGTTGACCTAGCGGAGGAGCCGTACGAGCAGTACTTC. The encoded protein is CSVDLAEEPYEQYF.

This chain uses TRBV24-1 with TRBJ2-2; D is uncertain. V lost 0 bases to trimming and J lost 5 bases, with 18 bases between them. The CDR3 is 18 residues long. Germline V CDR1 and CDR2: KGHDR, SFDVKD. The chain's CDR3 is CATSDLQVGKSKTGELFF. The CDR3 nucleotides read TGTGCCACCAGTGATTTGCAAGTCGGTAAATCTAAAACCGGGGAGCTGTTTTTT.

This clonotype was seen at least ten times. The chain recombines TRBV5-1 with TRBJ2-7, with D possibly being TRBD2 (6 bases). Germline V gene sequence: CDR1 SGHRS, CDR2 YFSETQ. V lost 1 base and J lost 6, with 20 bases in between. CDR3 length equals 16 residues. The CDR3 DNA sequence: TGCGCCAGCAGCTTGCGTGCGGGAACACCTCGAGGCGAGCAGTACTTC. Translation: CASSLRAGTPRGEQYF.

This clonotype occurred a few times. The rearrangement links TRBV2 to TRBJ2-5; 14 bases align to TRBD2. This CDR3 comprises 16 residues. CDR1 is SNHLY, CDR2 FYNNEI, per germline. J gave up 4 bases and V 6 bases, and 7 bases lay outside the gene matches. DNA of the CDR3: TGTGCCAGCAGGGGCGGGACTAGCGGGGGCTCAGAGACCCAGTACTTC. Translated: CASRGGTSGGSETQYF.